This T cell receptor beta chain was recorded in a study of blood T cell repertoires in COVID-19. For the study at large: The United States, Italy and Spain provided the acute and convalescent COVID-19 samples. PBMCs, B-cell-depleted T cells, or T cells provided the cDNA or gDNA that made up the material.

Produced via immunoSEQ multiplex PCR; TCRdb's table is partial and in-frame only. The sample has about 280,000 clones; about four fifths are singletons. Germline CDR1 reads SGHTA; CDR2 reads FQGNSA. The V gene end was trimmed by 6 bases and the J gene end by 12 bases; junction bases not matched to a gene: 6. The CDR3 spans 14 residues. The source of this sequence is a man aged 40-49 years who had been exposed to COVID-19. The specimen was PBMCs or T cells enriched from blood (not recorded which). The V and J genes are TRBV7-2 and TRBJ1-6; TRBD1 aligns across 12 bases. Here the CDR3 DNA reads TGTGCCAGCAGGGCCGGGACAGGGGGCCTACCCCTCCACTTT. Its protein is CASRAGTGGLPLHF.